This passage covers 28 T cell receptor beta chains from one sample sequenced in a study of T cell clones after liver transplantation. TCRdb's copy holds only in-frame clones and misses some; the assay was immunoSEQ multiplex PCR. The table shows around 110,000 clones, with approximately 90% occurring only once. The specimen comprised CD4+ T cells from blood, sampled 12 months after liver transplant. All receptors come from a human patient who received a liver transplant. Some T cells here may be from the graft donor.

V and J are TRBV5-4 and TRBJ2-2; 7 bases match TRBD1. Trimming removed 2 bases from V and 5 bases from J; junction bases left unmatched: 6. Germline loops: CDR1 SGHNT, CDR2 YYREEE (reference sequence). This CDR3 has 15 amino acids. CDR3 in DNA: TGTGCCAGCAGCTTAGCGACAGGGAGAACCGGGGAGCTGTTTTTT. This gives the protein CASSLATGRTGELFF. The whole variable domain, filled in from reference TRBV5-4 and TRBJ2-2, reads ETGVTQSPTHLIKTRGQQVTLRCSSQSGHNTVSWYQQALGQGPQFIFQYYREEENGRGNFPPRFSGLQFPNYSSELNVNALELDDSALYLCASSLATGRTGELFFGEGSRLTVL.

CDR3 protein: CASSFFRVGGNEQFF. CDR3 DNA: TGTGCCAGCAGCTTCTTTCGGGTGGGGGGCAATGAGCAGTTCTTC. This chain connects TRBV7-8 to TRBJ2-1; the D gene is possibly TRBD2 (6 bases). Germline-derived CDR1 and CDR2 are SGHVS and FQNEAQ. This CDR3 is 15 amino acids long. V lost 3 bases to trimming and J lost 6 bases, with 15 bases between them.

The rearrangement links TRBV4-3 to TRBJ2-7; TRBD1 might be the D (5 bases). Trimming stripped 4 bases from V and 2 bases from J, with 12 bases between. The CDR3 extends over 14 amino acids. Germline CDR1 LGHNA, CDR2 YSLEER. CDR3 protein: CASSRREGAYEQYF. The DNA for the CDR3 is TGCGCCAGCAGCCGGCGAGAAGGGGCCTACGAGCAGTACTTC.

This clone was seen once. This rearrangement joins TRBV2 to TRBJ2-1; 14 bases agree with TRBD2. CDR1 and CDR2 from the germline V gene are SNHLY and FYNNEI. V shed 2 bases, J shed 3 bases, and the junction held 6 bases outside the gene matches. The CDR3 is made up of 18 amino acids. CDR3 in amino acids: CASSEYGTSGGLYNEQFF. CDR3 in DNA: TGTGCCAGCAGTGAATATGGGACTAGCGGGGGACTCTACAATGAGCAGTTCTTC.

The rearrangement uses TRBV28 and TRBJ1-2; possible D gene TRBD1, 5 bases. The CDR3 has 14 residues. Trimming left V 7 bases short and J 0 bases short, with 12 bases between. CDR1 is MDHEN and CDR2 is SYDVKM in the germline V gene. In DNA form, the CDR3 reads TGTGCCAGCAAATCAGGGAATACTAACTATGGCTACACCTTC. Translation gives CASKSGNTNYGYTF.

This clone was seen a single time. The J gene is TRBJ2-2, the V gene TRBV5-4; 8 bases agree with TRBD2. This CDR3 has 16 residues. With 3 bases clipped from V and 3 bases from J, the junction kept 7 bases outside the gene matches. Germline CDR1 SGHNT, CDR2 YYREEE (reference sequence). The CDR3 loop reads CASSSRGGEDTGELFF. DNA for the CDR3: TGTGCCAGCAGCTCCCGGGGGGGAGAAGACACCGGGGAGCTGTTTTTT.

This chain joins TRBV28 and TRBJ2-7; 10 nucleotides match TRBD2. J lost 3 bases, V lost 3 bases, and 5 bases had no gene match. Germline V lookup: CDR1 MDHEN, CDR2 SYDVKM. The CDR3 runs to 15 residues. The CDR3, as DNA: TGTGCCAGCAGTTTTCTACTAGCGGGGATCTACGAGCAGTACTTC. Translating it yields CASSFLLAGIYEQYF.

This clone was seen a handful of times. J is TRBJ1-2 and V is TRBV28; 11 bases map to TRBD1. With 5 bases clipped from V and 4 bases from J, the junction kept 6 bases outside the gene matches. Germline CDR1 is MDHEN and CDR2 is SYDVKM. This CDR3 contains 15 residues. Here the CDR3 DNA reads TGTGCCAGCAGTAAAGGACAGGGGGCTCGCTATGGCTACACCTTC. Residues: CASSKGQGARYGYTF.

The rearrangement links TRBV7-9 to TRBJ1-2, with 7 bases fitting TRBD1. The germline gives CDR1 SEHNR, CDR2 FQNEAQ (reference sequence). This CDR3 is built from 14 residues. V lost 5 bases to trimming and J lost 8 bases; unmatched junction nucleotides: 11. The CDR3 is CASSQTGTVVGYTF. CDR3 DNA: TGTGCCAGCAGCCAAACCGGGACAGTTGTGGGCTACACCTTC. Variable domain in full (rest from reference TRBV7-9 and TRBJ1-2): DTGVSQNPRHKITKRGQNVTFRCDPISEHNRLYWYRQTLGQGPEFLTYFQNEAQLEKSRLLSDRFSAERPKGSFSTLEIQRTEQGDSAMYLCASSQTGTVVGYTFGSGTRLTVV.

The chain has TRBV7-2 and TRBJ2-7, with TRBD2 as a possible D gene (6 bases). Germline CDR1 reads SGHTA; CDR2 reads FQGNSA. V was shortened by 5 bases and J by 3 bases, with 14 bases between the two germline ends. The CDR3 loop spans 14 amino acids. The CDR3, as DNA: TGTGCCAGCAGCCCTAGGGGAGGTTTCTACGAGCAGTACTTC. It codes for CASSPRGGFYEQYF.

The CDR3 sequence: CASRLTSGSPEQFF. The CDR3 region has the DNA TGTGCCAGCAGGCTGACTAGCGGGAGTCCTGAGCAGTTCTTC. The V call is TRBV2, the J call TRBJ2-1; 12 nucleotides align to TRBD2. This CDR3 spans 14 amino acids. Germline-derived CDR1 and CDR2 are SNHLY and FYNNEI. V shed 6 bases, J shed 9 bases, and the junction held 6 bases outside the gene matches.

This chain links TRBV19 with TRBJ2-3; TRBD2 matches at 9 bases. V gave up 3 bases and J gave up 6 bases; unmatched junction bases: 4. The CDR3 runs 14 residues. Germline CDR1 LNHDA, CDR2 SQIVND (reference sequence). DNA for the CDR3: TGTGCCAGTAGTATGCGGGAGGGCCGGGATACGCAGTATTTT. This gives the protein CASSMREGRDTQYF.

The chain couples TRBV5-6 to TRBJ2-7; TRBD2 matches 10 bases. Per the germline V gene, CDR1 is SGHDT and CDR2 is YYEEEE. The CDR3 contains 15 residues. The J segment lost 4 bases and the V segment lost 4 bases, leaving 8 bases of the junction unmatched. This CDR3 is CASSPFRLAGYEQYF. In DNA, the CDR3 is TGTGCCAGCAGCCCTTTTAGACTAGCGGGTTACGAGCAGTACTTC.

This chain connects TRBV5-4 to TRBJ2-7, with 7 bases identical to TRBD2. V lost 1 base to trimming and J lost 4 bases; unmatched junction nucleotides: 11. The CDR3 is 16 amino acids. CDR1 is SGHNT and CDR2 is YYREEE in the germline V gene (reference sequence). The CDR3: CASSLSLTGGTYEQYF. CDR3 coding DNA: TGTGCCAGCAGCTTGTCCCTTACGGGAGGAACGTACGAGCAGTACTTC.

V and J are TRBV10-3 and TRBJ2-3; TRBD2 matches 8 bases. The CDR3 has 14 residues. Germline CDR1 ENHRY, CDR2 SYGVKD. The trim removed 4 bases at V and 2 bases at J, leaving 2 bases unmatched. The DNA for the CDR3 is TGTGCCATCAGTGGAGCGGGGGCCACAGATACGCAGTATTTT. Its protein product is CAISGAGATDTQYF.

This chain connects TRBV28 to TRBJ2-7; 11 bases match TRBD1. Germline V lookup: CDR1 MDHEN, CDR2 SYDVKM. The CDR3 loop spans 15 amino acids. V was pared by 6 bases and J by 0 bases, with 4 bases of the junction left unmatched. CDR3 protein: CASRRTGGVSYEQYF. Written as DNA, the CDR3 is TGTGCCAGCAGAAGGACAGGGGGCGTCTCCTACGAGCAGTACTTC.

This clone was counted between two and nine times. The gene calls are TRBV25-1 and TRBJ1-2; 7 positions agree with TRBD1. Germline loops: CDR1 MGHDK, CDR2 SYGVNS. CDR3 size: 12 residues. V shed 4 bases, J shed 5 bases, and the junction held 1 base outside the gene matches. The chain's CDR3 is CASSARGYGYTF. In DNA, the CDR3 is TGTGCCAGCAGTGCCAGGGGGTATGGCTACACCTTC.

The rearrangement uses TRBV6-5 and TRBJ1-1, with a tentative D call TRBD1 (6 bases). The germline CDR1 and CDR2 sequences are MNHEY and SVGAGI. The CDR3 is 15 residues long. Deletions cut 6 bases from V and 5 bases from J, with 19 bases between. The CDR3 loop is CASSPARGVRTEAFF. The DNA of the CDR3 is TGTGCCAGCAGCCCAGCCAGGGGAGTGAGAACTGAAGCTTTCTTT.

The chain combines TRBV19 with TRBJ2-3; tentative D call: TRBD1 (6 bases). The germline V and J ends were trimmed by 1 base and 4 bases, with 12 bases remaining between them. The CDR3 extends over 15 amino acids. Germline CDR1 LNHDA, CDR2 SQIVND (reference sequence). The CDR3 sequence: CASSIGGRGPDTQYF. DNA of the CDR3: TGTGCCAGTAGTATAGGGGGCAGGGGACCAGATACGCAGTATTTT.

The V gene is TRBV29-1, the J gene TRBJ2-7; 7 bases fit TRBD1. Per germline, CDR1 SQVTM and CDR2 ANQGSEA. This CDR3 region has 13 residues. J lost 0 bases, V lost 8 bases, and 7 bases had no gene match. In DNA form, the CDR3 reads TGCAGCATAGGAAGGGACAGCTCCTACGAGCAGTACTTC. This sequence encodes CSIGRDSSYEQYF.

V is TRBV7-9 and J is TRBJ1-4; D is undetermined. V was shortened by 5 bases and J by 8 bases, with 18 bases between the two germline ends. This CDR3 comprises 15 residues. CDR1 SEHNR and CDR2 FQNEAQ come from the germline V gene (reference sequence). CDR3 in DNA: TGTGCCAGCAGCACATTATACGGTCCGATCGAAAAACTGTTTTTT. As protein: CASSTLYGPIEKLFF.

CDR3 sequence (DNA): TGTGCAAGTCGCTTAGGAGGGCAGAAAAACATTCAGTACTTC. Translating gives CASRLGGQKNIQYF. V is TRBV12-2 and J is TRBJ2-4; the D call in the table, TRBD2, was not verified against the DNA. TRBV12-2 is shown as a pseudogene. The CDR3 consists of 14 residues.

The genes are TRBV5-1 and TRBJ2-3; TRBD1 matches at 11 bases. The ends lost 2 bases at V and 6 bases at J; junction bases unmatched: 5. CDR1 SGHRS and CDR2 YFSETQ come from the germline V gene. The length of the CDR3 is 15 residues. The CDR3 spells CASSFGTGGGDTQYF. In nucleotides, the CDR3 is TGCGCCAGCAGCTTCGGGACAGGGGGAGGGGATACGCAGTATTTT.

The chain links TRBV19 to TRBJ2-3; 10 bases are a match to TRBD2. The V gene's germline CDR1 is LNHDA and CDR2 SQIVND (reference sequence). The CDR3 covers 13 residues. V gave up 7 bases and J gave up 3 bases; unmatched junction bases: 1. DNA for the CDR3: TGTGCCAGTAAACTAGCGGGAACAGATACGCAGTATTTT. This gives the protein CASKLAGTDTQYF.

V gene TRBV29-1 combines with J gene TRBJ1-1; no clear D gene. The CDR3 extends over 13 amino acids. Looked up from germline, CDR1 is SQVTM and CDR2 is ANQGSEA. The V gene lost 7 bases and the J gene lost 0 bases, with 12 bases spanning the gap. The CDR3 DNA sequence: TGCAGCGCCTCGGGCCTATTGAACACTGAAGCTTTCTTT. Translation: CSASGLLNTEAFF.

This rearrangement joins TRBV29-1 to TRBJ2-5, with a weak D call TRBD2 (5 bases). The CDR3 consists of 14 residues. Per germline, CDR1 SQVTM and CDR2 ANQGSEA. V was clipped by 6 bases and J by 5 bases, with 19 bases between them. The CDR3 DNA reads as TGCAGCGTCTCAGCGGACTCAAGGGCGGAGACCCAGTACTTC. Protein: CSVSADSRAETQYF.

This sequence joins TRBV5-6 and TRBJ1-2, with a tentative D call TRBD1 (5 bases). There are 16 residues in the CDR3. The V gene's germline CDR1 is SGHDT and CDR2 YYEEEE. V lost 2 bases and J 10 bases, leaving 24 bases between the germline ends. The CDR3 sequence: CASSFSSLTGALPYTF. CDR3 DNA sequence: TGTGCCAGCAGCTTTTCGTCCCTCACAGGCGCCCTCCCCTACACCTTC.

The chain recombines TRBV4-1 with TRBJ2-1; the match to TRBD2 covers 8 bases. V was pared by 3 bases and J by 2 bases, with 9 bases of the junction left unmatched. The CDR3 covers 17 residues. The germline V gene has CDR1 MGHRA and CDR2 YSYEKL. The CDR3: CASSHVLAGLTYNEQFF. CDR3 nucleotides: TGCGCCAGCAGCCACGTCTTAGCGGGACTAACCTACAATGAGCAGTTCTTC.